Reported below is one T cell receptor (beta chain). Its antigen is currently unknown. These data are taken from a study of T cell responses to AZD1222 COVID-19 vaccine. Clones were read by immunoSEQ multiplex PCR, and TCRdb kept only the in-frame ones, dropping some. The data contain 55,000 to 65,000 clones, about 80% of them singletons. Findings and caveats of the study: The study reported that nearly half of spike-specific TCRs target unmutated variant regions. Spike-spanning, vaccine-associated CD4 TCRs were dominant at 160-218 and 743-854.

The TCR sequence derives from an adult who received the AZD1222 COVID-19 vaccine. The sample here was peripheral blood, taken 28 days after the second AZD1222 dose.

The CDR3 sequence: CASSLEPDRGVGGYTF. Here the CDR3 DNA reads TGTGCCAGCAGCTTAGAGCCCGACAGGGGAGTTGGAGGCTACACCTTC. The chain has TRBV7-9 and TRBJ1-2, with 8 bases fitting TRBD1. Losses at the gene ends were 1 base for V and 8 bases for J; bases not matched to a gene: 12. Germline CDR1 is SEHNR and CDR2 is FQNEAQ (reference sequence). The CDR3 runs 16 residues.